One sample yielded the 14 T cell receptor beta chains listed below, sequenced in a study of molecular identifiers for immune sequencing clone quantification. TCRdb reprocessed the PCR reads with MiXCR, giving one entry per CDR3 protein. The table lists about 320,000 distinct CDR3 sequences, over 20% of them singletons. Sequenced material: naive CD8+ T cells from blood, with Jurkat cell RNA spiked in. Subset: FACS-sorted CD8+CD4-CCR7+CD45RA+ naive T cells. The receptors come from a human donor in good health. Some libraries in this study had Jurkat cell RNA spiked in.

Remarks on this clonotype: This may stem from a read error, because a much larger clone lies one nucleotide away. The chain combines TRBV28 with TRBJ2-3; perhaps TRBD1 as D (6 bases). The J call may be mistaken, given a closer DNA end match to TRBJ1-5. From germline, CDR1 is MDHEN and CDR2 SYDVKM. CDR3 length: 15 amino acids. CDR3 sequence (DNA): TGTGCCAGCAGTTTAACGGACAGCAGCACAGATACGCAGCATTTT. Amino acids: CASSLTDSSTDTQHF.

This clonotype was found a few times. The chain is built from TRBV12-3 or TRBV12-4 and TRBJ2-5, with TRBD1 matching over 8 bases. This CDR3 is 14 amino acids long. The V and J ends lost 5 bases and 2 bases, in that order; junction bases with no gene match: 4. Here the CDR3 DNA reads TGTGCCAGCAGTACACGGGACAGGCAAGAGACCCAGTACTTC. Its translation is CASSTRDRQETQYF.

The chain couples TRBV12-3 or TRBV12-4 to TRBJ2-5; 8 positions match TRBD2. V dropped 5 bases and J dropped 5; count of bases not matched to a gene: 10. This CDR3 has 15 amino acids. CDR3 sequence reads: CASSPPSGSLETQYF. The CDR3 nucleotides read TGTGCCAGCAGTCCCCCCAGCGGGAGCTTGGAGACCCAGTACTTC.

This chain joins TRBV7-7 and TRBJ2-7, with D possibly being TRBD1 (6 bases). Germline lookup yields CDR1 SSHAT and CDR2 FNYEAQ (reference sequence). This CDR3 region has 15 residues. V gave up 1 base and J gave up 0 bases, with 10 bases separating them. The CDR3 bases are TGTGCCAGCAGCTTAGGCCCAGGGGTCTCCTACGAGCAGTACTTC. It is translated as CASSLGPGVSYEQYF.

Worth noting for this clonotype: The CDR3 ends on some other residue instead of the conserved phenylalanine or tryptophan, so this is likely a read error. The gene calls are TRBV29-1 and TRBJ1-4, with D perhaps matching TRBD1 (5 bases). This CDR3 is built from 14 residues. Germline CDR1 SQVTM, CDR2 ANQGSEA. The CDR3 DNA is TGCAGCGTTATGGCCACAGGAACTAATGAAAGACTGTTTTCT. This gives the protein CSVMATGTNERLFS.

This clonotype was counted between two and nine times. The chain joins TRBV14 to TRBJ1-1, with D perhaps matching TRBD1 (6 bases). The CDR3 contains 15 residues. Trimming cost V 3 bases and J 4 bases, with 15 bases left between them. Germline values: CDR1 SGHDN, CDR2 FVKESK. CDR3 nucleotides: TGTGCCAGCAGCCACTTCCAAACAGGGCCCACTGAAGCTTTCTTT. This encodes CASSHFQTGPTEAFF.

The chain is built from TRBV11-2 and TRBJ1-1; 9 bases align to TRBD1. This CDR3 region has 18 residues. Trimming cost V 0 bases and J 0 bases; bases outside gene matches: 8. In germline, CDR1 is SGHAT, CDR2 FQNNGV. The CDR3 DNA sequence: TGTGCCAGCAGCTTAGACCTCACCGGGACAGGGTTGAACACTGAAGCTTTCTTT. It encodes CASSLDLTGTGLNTEAFF.

This clonotype was counted between two and nine times. The rearrangement links TRBV5-8 to TRBJ1-4, with D unclear. CDR1 and CDR2 from the germline V gene are SGHTS and YDEGEE. With 1 base removed from V and 0 bases from J, the gap between germline ends came to 10 bases. The CDR3 spans 16 residues. Here the CDR3 reads CASSLTTSSTNEKLFF. The CDR3 region has the DNA TGTGCCAGCAGCTTGACCACGTCCTCAACTAATGAAAAACTGTTTTTT.

In this sample, this clonotype turned up many times. This chain connects TRBV7-2 to TRBJ2-1; D call uncertain. This CDR3 has 14 residues. Per the germline V gene, CDR1 is SGHTA and CDR2 is FQGNSA. V was shortened by 5 bases and J by 0 bases, with 8 bases between the two germline ends. The CDR3 nucleotides read TGTGCCAGCAGCGCTCTACACTCCTACAATGAGCAGTTCTTC. This gives the protein CASSALHSYNEQFF.

This clonotype came up many times. The chain employs TRBV12-3 or TRBV12-4 and TRBJ2-5; 7 nucleotides match TRBD1. The CDR3 covers 14 residues. Trimming took 5 bases from V and 2 from J; bases not matched to a gene: 5. The CDR3 is CASSTPRGQETQYF. CDR3 sequence (DNA): TGTGCCAGCAGTACACCCAGGGGGCAAGAGACCCAGTACTTC.

In the case of this clonotype: At one boundary the junction diverges from the germline segment, which might be a read error. CDR3 sequence (DNA): TGTGCCAGCAGTTTGGGGGTCAACTACGCGCAGTACTTC. Its translation: CASSLGVNYAQYF. This chain joins TRBV27 and TRBJ2-7; D possibly uses TRBD1 or TRBD2 (5 bases each). Germline lookup yields CDR1 MNHEY and CDR2 SMNVEV (reference sequence). CDR3 size: 13 residues.

The J gene is TRBJ2-7, the V gene TRBV4-3; D unresolved. CDR3 size: 16 residues. Deletions cut 3 bases from V and 3 bases from J, with 18 bases between. Per germline, CDR1 LGHNA and CDR2 YSLEER. The CDR3 loop is CASSHLVLTGNYEQYF. For the CDR3, the DNA is TGCGCCAGCAGCCACTTAGTCCTAACTGGGAACTACGAGCAGTACTTC.

The V and J genes are TRBV7-9 and TRBJ2-3; TRBD1 aligns across 9 bases. V lost 2 bases to trimming and J lost 0 bases; unmatched junction nucleotides: 9. The CDR3 has 18 amino acids. Germline V gene lookup returns CDR1 SEHNR and CDR2 FQNEAQ (reference sequence). The CDR3 bases are TGTGCCAGCAGCTTAACCAGGACAGGGGCTCCTAGCACAGATACGCAGTATTTT. Its protein is CASSLTRTGAPSTDTQYF. The full variable domain, its missing parts supplied by reference TRBV7-9 and TRBJ2-3, is DTGVSQNPRHKITKRGQNVTFRCDPISEHNRLYWYRQTLGQGPEFLTYFQNEAQLEKSRLLSDRFSAERPKGSFSTLEIQRTEQGDSAMYLCASSLTRTGAPSTDTQYFGPGTRLTVL.

There are many counts of this clonotype. This chain uses TRBV19 with TRBJ1-6; 12 bases align to TRBD1. The CDR3 loop spans 16 amino acids. The ends lost 6 bases at V and 5 bases at J; junction bases unmatched: 5. CDR1 LNHDA and CDR2 SQIVND come from the germline V gene (reference sequence). The CDR3 spells CASRNRDRGHNSPLHF. Here the CDR3 DNA reads TGTGCCAGTAGAAATCGGGACAGGGGGCATAATTCACCCCTCCACTTT.